This note documents a single T cell receptor beta chain sequence. The antigen remains unidentified. This record belongs to a study of T cell responses to AZD1222 COVID-19 vaccine. General study results and limits: Per reports, nearly half of all spike-specific TCRs target regions that are unmutated in variants. Sampled repertoires all dated from after the peak T cell response. Baseline seropositives among AZD1222 recipients totaled only 5 to 7. The donor cohort was predominantly white British with a female majority, and clonal diversity may have been underestimated.

This CDR3 is built from 14 residues. Deletions cut 6 bases from V and 1 base from J, with 11 bases between. The germline CDR1 and CDR2 sequences are MNHEY and SVGEGT. Method: immunoSEQ multiplex PCR; TCRdb's copy keeps in-frame clones and lacks some. Here the sample spans 130,000 or so clones, almost 85% being singletons. The starting material was peripheral blood, obtained 28 days after the second dose of the MenACWY control vaccine. The origin of this receptor is an adult who received the MenACWY meningococcal vaccine as a control. The V and J genes are TRBV6-2 or TRBV6-3 and TRBJ2-3; D is unresolved. The DNA for the CDR3 is TGTGCCAGCAGCCTTCCCGAGGGCACAGATACGCAGTATTTT. It translates to CASSLPEGTDTQYF.